The 8 T cell receptor beta chains below were found in one sample sequenced in a study of cytomegalovirus exposure and HLA in healthy donors. Primers for the PCR totalled 60 Vbeta and 13 Jbeta. The protocol was immunoSEQ multiplex PCR, while the TCRdb copy is restricted to in-frame clones and leaves out a portion. The table has under 150,000 clones, roughly two thirds seen once; the top ten hold about 15%. The sequenced material came from PBMCs. The receptors derive from a human donor in good health.

The chain employs TRBV10-1 and TRBJ1-1; D not certain. Germline CDR1 is WNHNN and CDR2 is SYGVQD (reference sequence). V was cut by 5 bases and J by 2 bases, with 9 bases left in between. CDR3 length equals 13 residues. This CDR3 reads CASSRGPNTEAFF. CDR3 sequence (DNA): TGCGCCAGCAGTCGGGGTCCAAACACTGAAGCTTTCTTT.

This clone has a handful of counts. This chain uses TRBV28 with TRBJ2-2; no firm D call. The CDR3 contains 16 residues. Germline V gene data show CDR1 as MDHEN and CDR2 as SYDVKM. V dropped 4 bases and J dropped 6 bases, with 18 bases sitting between them. CDR3 DNA sequence: TGTGCCAGCAGTTCATGGACCGCCAAAGGAGCCGGGGAGCTGTTTTTT. Protein product: CASSSWTAKGAGELFF.

The rearrangement joins TRBV10-1 to TRBJ2-3; maybe TRBD2 (6 bases). CDR3 length equals 19 residues. V was cut by 2 bases and J by 2 bases, with 23 bases left in between. Germline-derived CDR1 and CDR2 are WNHNN and SYGVQD (reference sequence). CDR3 nucleotide sequence: TGCGCCAGCAGTGAGACGACTACCCGATCCCGGCGGGACACAGATACGCAGTATTTT. Encoded protein: CASSETTTRSRRDTDTQYF.

This chain links TRBV14 with TRBJ2-2; a weak D match, TRBD2 (5 bases). The CDR3 covers 16 residues. Germline values: CDR1 SGHDN, CDR2 FVKESK. V was cut by 4 bases and J by 4 bases, with 16 bases left in between. The CDR3 DNA reads TGTGCCAGCAGCCCTGCTGAAGGGAGCGTCACCGGGGAGCTGTTTTTT. It specifies CASSPAEGSVTGELFF. The whole variable domain, filled in from reference TRBV14 and TRBJ2-2, reads EAGVTQFPSHSVIEKGQTVTLRCDPISGHDNLYWYRRVMGKEIKFLLHFVKESKQDESGMPNNRFLAERTGGTYSTLKVQPAELEDSGVYFCASSPAEGSVTGELFFGEGSRLTVL.

Here the CDR3 DNA reads TGTGCCAGCAGCAAAACAGGGGGCGCGGGTAATCAGCCCCAGCATTTT. Its protein is CASSKTGGAGNQPQHF. V usage is TRBV2 and J usage is TRBJ1-5; 9 nucleotides align to TRBD1. There are 16 residues in the CDR3. The germline V gene encodes CDR1 SNHLY and CDR2 FYNNEI. V was clipped by 6 bases and J by 4 bases; unmatched bases: 10.

The sample holds a few counts of this clone. This sequence joins TRBV25-1 and TRBJ2-2; possible D gene TRBD1, 6 bases. Trimming left V 4 bases short and J 3 bases short, with 9 bases between. From germline, CDR1 is MGHDK and CDR2 SYGVNS. This CDR3 spans 14 amino acids. CDR3 nucleotides: TGTGCCAGCAGTGCAGGGGCTGACACCGGGGAGCTGTTTTTT. It yields the protein CASSAGADTGELFF.

V usage is TRBV30 and J usage is TRBJ2-1; D possibly corresponds to TRBD2 (6 bases). The germline V gene has CDR1 GTSNPN and CDR2 SVGIG (reference sequence). Deletions cut 8 bases from V and 4 bases from J, with 15 bases between. The CDR3 extends over 13 amino acids. CDR3 nucleotides: TGTGCCACGGACCTAGCGCTATACAATGAGCAGTTCTTC. Its protein is CATDLALYNEQFF.

This clone was counted only a few times. This rearrangement joins TRBV7-2 to TRBJ1-6; D not resolved. Germline CDR1 SGHTA, CDR2 FQGNSA. Trimming removed 4 bases at V and 8 bases at J, with 9 bases between. The CDR3 is 13 residues long. The CDR3 nucleotides read TGTGCCAGCAGCTACGTGAGGGATTCACCCCTCCACTTT. Translated, it gives CASSYVRDSPLHF. The whole variable domain, remainder taken from reference TRBV7-2 and TRBJ1-6, is GAGVSQSPSNKVTEKGKDVELRCDPISGHTALYWYRQSLGQGLEFLIYFQGNSAPDKSGLPSDRFSAERTGGSVSTLTIQRTQQEDSAVYLCASSYVRDSPLHFGNGTRLTVT.